The T cell receptor (beta chain) described here comes from a study of cytomegalovirus exposure and HLA in healthy donors. Study findings and constraints: Association of 17,000 or so TCR beta sequences with HLA alleles was found at 0.05 false discovery rate in a later analysis. A previous analysis found most TCR beta V segments productive roughly 87% or roughly 30% of the time. Roughly even sequencing depth across donors was the assumption behind the presence/absence analyses.

The PCR was carried out with 60 Vbeta primers and 13 Jbeta primers. Generated by immunoSEQ multiplex PCR, the TCRdb table keeps only in-frame clones and is missing some. The sample shows about 190,000 clones, 84% of them seen only once. As to this clone: Its specificity is unknown.

The clonotype comes from a boy aged 5-17 years in good health and CMV-seronegative. Sequencing used PBMCs.

The CDR3 DNA follows: TGCGCCAGCAGCCAAGCCAGCGGCAGGGGCTCCTACGAGCAGTACTTC. Translating it yields CASSQASGRGSYEQYF. The chain combines TRBV4-1 with TRBJ2-7; possibly TRBD1 for D (6 bases). Per germline, CDR1 MGHRA and CDR2 YSYEKL. Trimming stripped 1 base from V and 0 bases from J, with 13 bases between. The CDR3 length is 16 residues.